One sample yielded the 29 T cell receptor beta chains listed below, sequenced in a study of human T cells and chemical hapten exposure. TCRdb independently ran MiXCR on the RACE reads; one entry per CDR3 protein. This table holds 150,000 to 200,000 distinct CDR3 sequences, around 30% found once. Time point specified: pre-sensitization, week 0. The treatment denotes: therapeutic diphenylcyclopropenone sensitization with weekly scalp DPC. The sequencing here drew on whole blood, taken in connection with sensitization to the hapten diphenylcyclopropenone (DPC). The receptors come from a woman between 25 and 40 years old with alopecia areata. Some clones in this sample may be carry-over from other donors' samples.

The chain uses TRBV18 and TRBJ2-7, with no clear D. The germline V and J ends were trimmed by 3 bases and 0 bases, with 12 bases remaining between them. The CDR3 totals 15 residues. Germline V gives CDR1 KGHSH, CDR2 LQKENI. Here the CDR3 reads CASSPDQASSYEQYF. Here the CDR3 DNA reads TGTGCCAGCTCACCTGATCAGGCGAGCTCCTACGAGCAGTACTTC.

CDR3 region: CATRDRQITEAFF. For the CDR3, the DNA is TGTGCCACCCGGGACCGACAAATCACTGAAGCTTTCTTT. The chain couples TRBV6-2 or TRBV6-3 to TRBJ1-1, with D possibly being TRBD1 (5 bases). Trimming took off 10 bases at V and 4 bases at J, with 16 bases between the two ends. Looked up from germline, CDR1 is MNHEY and CDR2 is SVGEGT. This CDR3 is 13 amino acids long.

In this sample, this clonotype turned up a few times. V and J are TRBV9 and TRBJ2-6, with 13 bases fitting TRBD2. The germline V gene has CDR1 SGDLS and CDR2 YYNGEE. Trimming cost V 4 bases and J 0 bases; bases outside gene matches: 7. The CDR3 length is 19 residues. CDR3 loop: CASSRGLAGVGSGANVLTF. The DNA of the CDR3 is TGTGCCAGCAGCCGTGGACTAGCGGGAGTAGGCTCTGGGGCCAACGTCCTGACTTTC. Full variable domain (remainder filled in from reference TRBV9 and TRBJ2-6): DSGVTQTPKHLITATGQRVTLRCSPRSGDLSVYWYQQSLDQGLQFLIQYYNGEERAKGNILERFSAQQFPDLHSELNLSSLELGDSALYFCASSRGLAGVGSGANVLTFGAGSRLTVL.

This clonotype has just a few counts. The J gene is TRBJ2-3, the V gene TRBV20-1; TRBD2 matches at 9 bases. CDR3 length: 16 residues. V dropped 0 bases and J dropped 14; count of bases not matched to a gene: 18. Looked up from germline, CDR1 is DFQATT and CDR2 is SNEGSKA (reference sequence). The CDR3 reads CSARDENQYLAGAGYF. In nucleotides, the CDR3 is TGCAGTGCTAGAGACGAGAACCAATATTTAGCGGGGGCCGGGTATTTT.

This clonotype came up many times. At one boundary the junction diverges from the germline segment, which might be a read error. V usage is TRBV4-3 and J usage is TRBJ1-5, with unresolved D. The CDR3 extends over 13 amino acids. Germline assignment: CDR1 LGHNA and CDR2 YSLEER. CDR3 loop: CASSQDPGQPQHF. The CDR3 DNA sequence: TGTGCCAGCAGCCAAGATCCGGGGCAGCCCCAGCATTTT.

The rearrangement joins TRBV15 to TRBJ2-7; 9 positions match TRBD2. The J segment lost 6 bases and the V segment lost 1 base, leaving 10 bases of the junction unmatched. The CDR3 spans 16 residues. CDR1 LNHNV and CDR2 YYDKDF come from the germline V gene (reference sequence). The CDR3 spells CATSRGSSGKFVEQYF. The CDR3 nucleotides are TGTGCCACCAGCAGAGGTTCTAGCGGGAAATTTGTCGAGCAGTACTTC.

The V call is TRBV7-2, the J call TRBJ2-1; 12 nucleotides match TRBD2. After removal of 5 bases from V and 15 bases from J, the junction contained 8 bases not matched to a gene. This CDR3 contains 13 residues. Germline assignment: CDR1 SGHTA and CDR2 FQGNSA. Here the CDR3 reads CASSDSGLAGAFF. The CDR3 nucleotides are TGTGCCAGCAGCGACTCGGGACTAGCGGGCGCGTTCTTC.

In this sample, this clonotype turned up a few times. Here the CDR3 DNA reads TGTGCCAGTAGGCCTTACAGCCAAGCGGGAGTAGAGATGCATGGGGAGCAGTTCTTC. Translating gives CASRPYSQAGVEMHGEQFF. The rearrangement joins TRBV19 to TRBJ2-1, with 8 positions matching TRBD2. Germline CDR1 LNHDA, CDR2 SQIVND (reference sequence). The CDR3 sequence is 19 residues long. The trim removed 6 bases at V and 10 bases at J, leaving 26 bases unmatched. Together with reference TRBV19 and TRBJ2-1, the CDR3 gives the full variable domain: DGGITQSPKYLFRKEGQNVTLSCEQNLNHDAMYWYRQDPGQGLRLIYYSQIVNDFQKGDIAEGYSVSREKKESFPLTVTSAQKNPTAFYLCASRPYSQAGVEMHGEQFFGPGTRLTVL.

This chain links TRBV29-1 with TRBJ2-7; weak D call: TRBD1 (6 bases). V shed 4 bases and J shed 2 bases, with 15 bases lying between them. The CDR3 is 14 residues long. Germline CDR1 reads SQVTM; CDR2 reads ANQGSEA. The CDR3 here is CSVGQDPPAYEQYF. The CDR3 DNA reads TGCAGCGTTGGACAGGACCCACCTGCCTACGAGCAGTACTTC.

The V gene is TRBV24-1, the J gene TRBJ1-2; tentative D call: TRBD1 (5 bases). V lost 2 bases and J lost 5, with 11 bases in between. This CDR3 is 14 amino acids long. Germline CDR1 is KGHDR and CDR2 is SFDVKD. The CDR3 region is CATSDSGREYGYTF. Written as DNA, the CDR3 is TGTGCCACCAGTGATTCGGGACGCGAGTATGGCTACACCTTC.

This clonotype occurred a few times. The chain links TRBV5-1 to TRBJ1-6; D is unresolved. Trimming took 0 bases from V and 6 from J, leaving 7 bases between them. CDR1 and CDR2 (germline): SGHRS, YFSETQ. There are 14 residues in the CDR3. CDR3 DNA: TGCGCCAGCAGCTTGGGCAGTTTTAATTCACCCCTCCACTTT. As protein: CASSLGSFNSPLHF.

This clonotype came up a few times. The J gene is TRBJ2-5, the V gene TRBV20-1, with D maybe TRBD2 (6 bases). Germline V lookup: CDR1 DFQATT, CDR2 SNEGSKA (reference sequence). The CDR3 is made up of 16 amino acids. V was clipped by 0 bases and J by 7 bases, with 21 bases between them. Here the CDR3 reads CSARDQKGGLLGTQYF. CDR3 DNA: TGCAGTGCTAGAGATCAAAAGGGAGGACTTTTGGGGACCCAGTACTTC.

The V call is TRBV6-2 or TRBV6-3, the J call TRBJ2-4; D perhaps matches TRBD1 (6 bases). V was trimmed by 3 bases and J by 9 bases, leaving 12 bases between them. This CDR3 spans 13 amino acids. Germline lookup yields CDR1 MNHEY and CDR2 SVGEGT. CDR3 bases: TGTGCCAGCAGTTATACGGACAGATCCATTCAGTACTTC. It translates to CASSYTDRSIQYF.

This chain joins TRBV10-3 and TRBJ2-3, with 11 bases matching TRBD2. Germline CDR1 and CDR2: ENHRY and SYGVKD. The V segment lost 4 bases and the J segment 3 bases; nucleotides outside the gene matches: 6. There are 16 residues in the CDR3. The CDR3 DNA is TGTGCCATCAGTGGGCTGCTAGCGGGAGGAACAGATACGCAGTATTTT. Translating it yields CAISGLLAGGTDTQYF.

The chain joins TRBV29-1 to TRBJ2-7; 7 nucleotides align to TRBD1. This CDR3 contains 13 residues. CDR1 SQVTM and CDR2 ANQGSEA come from the germline V gene. The V segment lost 5 bases and the J segment 1 base; nucleotides outside the gene matches: 5. CDR3 nucleotide sequence: TGCAGCGTTTTGAACAGGGGTTCCTACGAGCAGTACTTC. It codes for CSVLNRGSYEQYF.

This clonotype has a handful of counts. The V call is TRBV7-2, the J call TRBJ2-3; 8 positions match TRBD2. The CDR3 has 14 residues. CDR1 is SGHTA, CDR2 FQGNSA, per germline. Trimming at V came to 5 bases and at J to 3 bases, leaving 4 bases not matched to a gene. The CDR3 DNA is TGTGCCAGCAGCAAGCGGGAGAGGACAGATACGCAGTATTTT. Translated, it gives CASSKRERTDTQYF.

A word on this clonotype: This is likely a read error, given that the CDR3 carries no conserved phenylalanine or tryptophan at its end. The V gene is TRBV4-3, the J gene TRBJ2-7; D might be TRBD2 (6 bases). The CDR3 is made up of 15 amino acids. V lost 0 bases and J 2 bases, leaving 11 bases between the germline ends. Germline V CDR1 and CDR2: LGHNA, YSLEER. DNA of the CDR3: TGCGCCAGCAGCCAAGAGCCGGGACTGACCTACGAGCAGTACTCC. Its protein is CASSQEPGLTYEQYS.

This clonotype showed up just a few times. J is TRBJ2-1 and V is TRBV5-6, with 7 positions matching TRBD2. The V and J ends lost 6 bases and 5 bases, in that order; junction bases with no gene match: 11. The CDR3 has 15 amino acids. CDR1 and CDR2 (germline): SGHDT, YYEEEE. DNA for the CDR3: TGTGCCAGCATCTTAACGGGAGGATACAACAATGAGCAGTTCTTC. Translation gives CASILTGGYNNEQFF.

This rearrangement joins TRBV20-1 to TRBJ1-1; possibly TRBD1 for D (6 bases). The CDR3 sequence is 16 residues long. The germline V gene encodes CDR1 DFQATT and CDR2 SNEGSKA (reference sequence). Trimming took 1 base from V and 0 from J, leaving 15 bases between them. The CDR3 region has the DNA TGCAGTGCTAGAGGGAACAGGGTTTCGGTGAACACTGAAGCTTTCTTT. Translation gives CSARGNRVSVNTEAFF.

This rearrangement joins TRBV6-5 to TRBJ2-3, with 7 bases identical to TRBD2. Per germline, CDR1 MNHEY and CDR2 SVGAGI. The V and J ends lost 2 bases and 8 bases, in that order; junction bases with no gene match: 7. This CDR3 has 14 amino acids. The CDR3 spells CASSYRGGPGTQYF. The CDR3 nucleotides read TGTGCCAGCAGTTACAGGGGAGGGCCCGGTACGCAGTATTTT.

This clonotype was recorded at least ten times. This sequence joins TRBV27 and TRBJ2-7, with TRBD1 identical over 10 bases. Losses at the gene ends were 5 bases for V and 2 bases for J; bases not matched to a gene: 3. The CDR3 sequence is 14 residues long. In germline, CDR1 is MNHEY, CDR2 SMNVEV (reference sequence). DNA of the CDR3: TGTGCCAGCAGTGTGGGACAGGGGACCTACGAGCAGTACTTC. This codes for CASSVGQGTYEQYF.

This clonotype has at least ten counts. This chain uses TRBV29-1 with TRBJ2-1; no clear D gene. The germline V gene has CDR1 SQVTM and CDR2 ANQGSEA. The CDR3 has 12 amino acids. V was pared by 8 bases and J by 7 bases, with 15 bases between. This chain's CDR3 is CSFTPLGNEQFF. CDR3 sequence (DNA): TGCAGCTTCACACCTCTAGGAAATGAGCAGTTCTTC.

There are a few counts of this clonotype. V is TRBV20-1 and J is TRBJ1-4; D uncertain. Between the trimmed V and J ends, which lost 3 bases and 7 bases, there was a span of 12 bases. Germline loops: CDR1 DFQATT, CDR2 SNEGSKA (reference sequence). The CDR3 runs to 13 residues. For the CDR3, the DNA is TGCAGTGCTAGGGGAGGGAGGGTTGAAAAACTGTTTTTT. Amino acid sequence: CSARGGRVEKLFF.

V gene TRBV18 combines with J gene TRBJ1-2; tentatively, D is TRBD1 (5 bases). The CDR3 is 14 residues long. The V gene's germline CDR1 is KGHSH and CDR2 LQKENI. The ends were cut back, 0 bases at V and 9 bases at J, with 14 bases in the middle. In DNA form, the CDR3 reads TGTGCCAGCTCACCACCGTGGGGGAAGGCGAGCTACACCTTC. This sequence encodes CASSPPWGKASYTF. The variable domain in full, completed from reference TRBV18 and TRBJ1-2, reads NAGVMQNPRHLVRRRGQEARLRCSPMKGHSHVYWYRQLPEEGLKFMVYLQKENIIDESGMPKERFSAEFPKEGPSILRIQQVVRGDSAAYFCASSPPWGKASYTFGSGTRLTVV.

This clonotype was found once. This chain connects TRBV29-1 to TRBJ2-2; 9 nucleotides match TRBD2. J gave up 2 bases and V 7 bases, and 14 bases lay outside the gene matches. Germline V lookup: CDR1 SQVTM, CDR2 ANQGSEA. The CDR3 consists of 17 residues. The CDR3: CSEVKYSSGINTGELFF. In DNA, the CDR3 is TGCAGCGAGGTTAAGTATTCTAGCGGGATTAACACCGGGGAGCTGTTTTTT.

This rearrangement joins TRBV20-1 to TRBJ2-1, with 10 bases that match TRBD2. The V segment lost 2 bases and the J segment 8 bases; nucleotides outside the gene matches: 3. This CDR3 is 13 amino acids long. Germline V gene sequence: CDR1 DFQATT, CDR2 SNEGSKA (reference sequence). CDR3 nucleotide sequence: TGCAGTGCTAGAACTAGCGGGAATTATGAGCAGTTCTTC. Protein: CSARTSGNYEQFF.

The chain has TRBV20-1 and TRBJ1-6; no firm D call. CDR1 DFQATT and CDR2 SNEGSKA come from the germline V gene (reference sequence). This CDR3 has 14 amino acids. V lost 3 bases, J lost 6 bases, and 12 bases lay in between. The CDR3 is CSASKQAFNSPLHF. The DNA for the CDR3 is TGCAGTGCTAGTAAGCAGGCGTTTAATTCACCCCTCCACTTT.

A few counts support this clonotype. The chain recombines TRBV9 with TRBJ2-3; D is perhaps TRBD2 (6 bases). Looked up from germline, CDR1 is SGDLS and CDR2 is YYNGEE. Trimming removed 0 bases from V and 1 base from J, with 9 bases in between. This CDR3 is 15 amino acids long. The CDR3 is CASSVDGRGTDTQYF. As DNA, the CDR3 is TGTGCCAGCAGCGTAGACGGGAGAGGCACAGATACGCAGTATTTT.

The chain links TRBV20-1 to TRBJ2-2, with D perhaps matching TRBD1 (7 bases). The CDR3 sequence is 17 residues long. The V gene's germline CDR1 is DFQATT and CDR2 SNEGSKA (reference sequence). V lost 0 bases and J 0 bases, leaving 14 bases between the germline ends. The CDR3 spells CSARDLQGRTNTGELFF. The DNA for the CDR3 is TGCAGTGCTAGAGATCTACAGGGGAGGACGAACACCGGGGAGCTGTTTTTT.